The T cell receptor beta chain described here comes from a study of Tregs in tolerant kidney transplant recipients. Study conclusions and caveats: Findings come from small patient numbers and require larger validation. The most relevant donor-specific Treg TCRbeta repertoire apparently came from expansion with activated donor B cells. Biological reproducibility was not directly addressed in this study.

Repertoires were generated with immunoSEQ multiplex PCR, while TCRdb's copy carries only in-frame clones and drops some. The repertoire holds some 110,000 clones, with roughly nine tenths as singletons. CDR3 size: 15 residues. V lost 3 bases, J lost 10 bases, and 14 bases stayed unmatched. Looked up from germline, CDR1 is MGHRA and CDR2 is YSYEKL. Unstimulated Tregs (CD4+CD25+CD127-) and CD4+CD25- non-Tregs were sorted from PBMCs. Concerning this clone: The antigen is undetermined.

The clonotype was recovered from a human donor in good health. The source material was CD4+ T cells from blood. The chain employs TRBV4-1 and TRBJ2-7, with 8 bases that match TRBD2. CDR3 nucleotide sequence: TGCGCCAGCAGCCACACCGCGGGAGGCGAGCGGGCCCAGTACTTC. It specifies CASSHTAGGERAQYF.